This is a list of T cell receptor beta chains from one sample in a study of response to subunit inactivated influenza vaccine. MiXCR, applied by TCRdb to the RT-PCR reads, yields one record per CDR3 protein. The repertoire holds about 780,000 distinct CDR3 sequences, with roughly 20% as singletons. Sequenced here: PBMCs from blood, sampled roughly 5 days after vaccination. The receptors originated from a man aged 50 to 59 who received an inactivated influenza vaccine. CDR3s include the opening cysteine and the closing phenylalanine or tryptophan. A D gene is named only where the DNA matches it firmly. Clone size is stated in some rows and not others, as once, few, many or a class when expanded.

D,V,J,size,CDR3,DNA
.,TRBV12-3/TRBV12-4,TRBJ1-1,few,CASSPSGSGDAEAFF,TGTGCCAGCAGTCCTTCTGGCAGTGGGGACGCTGAAGCTTTCTTT
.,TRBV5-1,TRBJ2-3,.,CASSAIGAGRDTQYF,TGCGCCAGCAGCGCTATTGGGGCTGGTAGAGATACGCAGTATTTT
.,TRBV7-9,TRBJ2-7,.,CASSQDHLYEQYF,TGTGCCAGCAGCCAGGACCATCTCTACGAGCAGTACTTC
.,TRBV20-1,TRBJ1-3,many,CSARAASSGNTIYF,TGCAGTGCTAGAGCCGCCAGCTCTGGAAACACCATATATTTT
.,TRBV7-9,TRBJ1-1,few,CASSIEVNTEAFF,TGTGCCAGCAGCATAGAAGTTAACACTGAAGCTTTCTTT
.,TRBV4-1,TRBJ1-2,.,CASSQDESNYGYTF,TGCGCCAGCAGCCAAGACGAATCTAACTATGGCTACACCTTC
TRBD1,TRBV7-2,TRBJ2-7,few,CASSFSGTAYEQYF,TGTGCCAGCAGCTTCTCCGGGACAGCTTACGAGCAGTACTTC
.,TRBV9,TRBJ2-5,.,CASSVAPIGETQYF,TGTGCCAGCAGCGTAGCCCCGATCGGAGAGACCCAGTACTTC
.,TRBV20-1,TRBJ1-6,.,CSANFLSSYNSPLHF,TGCAGTGCTAATTTCTTAAGCTCCTATAATTCACCCCTCCACTTT
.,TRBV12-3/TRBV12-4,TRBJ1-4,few,CASSFRDIGEKLFF,TGTGCCAGCAGTTTTAGGGACATTGGTGAAAAACTGTTTTTT
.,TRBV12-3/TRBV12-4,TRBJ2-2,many,CASRPVNANTGELFF,TGTGCCAGCAGACCAGTTAACGCGAACACCGGGGAGCTGTTTTTT
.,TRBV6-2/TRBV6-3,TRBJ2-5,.,CASSYSTRAQTQYF,TGTGCCAGCAGTTACTCCACCAGGGCTCAGACCCAGTACTTC
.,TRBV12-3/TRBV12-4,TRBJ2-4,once,CASSLGPKRVQYF,TGTGCCAGCAGTTTGGGACCAAAAAGGGTTCAGTACTTC
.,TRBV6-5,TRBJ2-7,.,CASSYSLGGLGEQYF,TGTGCCAGCAGTTACTCGTTGGGGGGGCTGGGGGAGCAGTACTTC
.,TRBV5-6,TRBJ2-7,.,CASSIPRDSYEQYF,TGTGCCAGCAGTATCCCCCGCGACAGCTACGAGCAGTACTTC
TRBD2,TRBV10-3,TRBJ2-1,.,CAISEGIAGGSSYNEQFF,TGTGCCATCAGTGAAGGGATAGCGGGGGGGAGCTCCTACAATGAGCAGTTCTTC
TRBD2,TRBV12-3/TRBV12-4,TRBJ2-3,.,CASSFSAGGRLEYF,TGTGCCAGCAGTTTTTCAGCGGGAGGCCGGTTGGAGTATTTT
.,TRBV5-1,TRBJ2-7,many,CASSSTGFYEQYF,TGCGCCAGCAGCTCGACAGGATTCTACGAGCAGTACTTC
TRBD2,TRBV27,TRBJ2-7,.,CASGILAGGTYEQYF,TGTGCCAGCGGAATCCTAGCGGGAGGGACCTACGAGCAGTACTTC
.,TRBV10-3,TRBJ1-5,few,CAASVGDQPQHF,TGTGCCGCCTCGGTCGGGGATCAGCCCCAGCATTTT
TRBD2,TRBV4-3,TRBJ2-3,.,CASSRTSGDTDTQYF,TGCGCCAGCAGCCGGACTAGCGGCGACACAGATACGCAGTATTTT
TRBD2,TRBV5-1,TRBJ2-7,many,CASSLAFQRGYEQYF,TGCGCCAGCAGCTTGGCGTTCCAGCGGGGCTACGAGCAGTACTTC
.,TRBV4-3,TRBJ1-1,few,CASSQIPDMNTEAFF,TGCGCCAGCAGCCAGATCCCAGATATGAACACTGAAGCTTTCTTT
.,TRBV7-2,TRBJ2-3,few,CASQFRGTDTQYF,TGTGCCAGCCAGTTTCGCGGCACAGATACGCAGTATTTT
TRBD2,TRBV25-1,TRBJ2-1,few,CASSTLRTSGRARLNEQFF,TGTGCCAGCAGTACCCTTAGGACTAGCGGGAGGGCCCGACTCAATGAGCAGTTCTTC
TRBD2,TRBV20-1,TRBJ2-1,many,CSARRLAGGDEQFF,TGCAGTGCTAGAAGACTAGCGGGAGGGGATGAGCAGTTCTTC
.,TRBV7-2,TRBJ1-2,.,CASSYDRRDLYGYTF,TGTGCCAGCAGCTACGATCGCCGGGACCTCTATGGCTACACCTTC
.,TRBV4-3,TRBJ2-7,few,CASSQGDRRYEQYF,TGCGCCAGCAGCCAAGGGGACCGGCGTTACGAGCAGTACTTC
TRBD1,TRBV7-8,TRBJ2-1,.,CASRKQRTGWANEQFF,TGTGCCAGCAGGAAACAACGGACAGGGTGGGCCAATGAGCAGTTCTTC
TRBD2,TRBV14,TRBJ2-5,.,CASSHPGGKTQYF,TGTGCCAGCAGCCACCCGGGGGGGAAGACCCAGTACTTC
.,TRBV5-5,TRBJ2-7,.,CASSLAGPPYEQYF,TGTGCCAGCAGCTTGGCGGGGCCCCCCTACGAGCAGTACTTC
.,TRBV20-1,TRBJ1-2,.,CSASPNRGYTF,TGCAGTGCTTCTCCTAACAGGGGCTACACCTTC
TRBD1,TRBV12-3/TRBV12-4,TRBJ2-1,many,CASRRRTGSYNEQFF,TGTGCCAGCAGACGACGGACAGGGTCGTACAATGAGCAGTTCTTC
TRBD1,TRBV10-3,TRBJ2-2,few,CAIRSGQGNTGELFF,TGTGCCATCAGATCGGGACAGGGGAACACCGGGGAGCTGTTTTTT
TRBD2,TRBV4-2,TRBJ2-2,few,CASSPGLAGGSNTGELFF,TGTGCCAGCAGCCCAGGACTAGCGGGGGGATCGAACACCGGGGAGCTGTTTTTT
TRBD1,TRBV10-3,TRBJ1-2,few,CAISDRGYGYTF,TGTGCCATCAGCGACAGGGGCTATGGCTACACCTTC
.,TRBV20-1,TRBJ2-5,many,CSAPDSGEQTQYF,TGCAGTGCGCCGGACAGCGGGGAACAGACCCAGTACTTC
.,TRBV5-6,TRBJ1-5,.,CASSQLGGQGNQPQHF,TGTGCCAGCAGCCAACTCGGGGGGCAGGGCAATCAGCCCCAGCATTTT
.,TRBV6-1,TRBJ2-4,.,CASTSRGVTGIQYF,TGTGCCAGCACCTCCAGGGGGGTGACGGGCATTCAGTACTTC
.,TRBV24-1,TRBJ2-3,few,CATSAQITDTQYF,TGTGCCACCAGTGCACAGATCACAGATACGCAGTATTTT
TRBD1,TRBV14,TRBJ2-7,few,CASSQRDRGPYEQYF,TGTGCCAGCAGCCAACGGGACAGGGGACCCTACGAGCAGTACTTC
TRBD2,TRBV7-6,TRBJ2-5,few,CASSLGSSGRETQYF,TGTGCCAGCAGCTTAGGGTCTAGCGGGAGGGAGACCCAGTACTTC
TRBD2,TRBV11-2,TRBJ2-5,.,CASSLDLRGGLQTQYF,TGTGCCAGCAGCTTAGATCTGCGGGGGGGCCTACAGACCCAGTACTTC
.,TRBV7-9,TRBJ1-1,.,CASSHPPGTEAFF,TGTGCCAGCAGTCACCCCCCGGGGACTGAAGCTTTCTTT
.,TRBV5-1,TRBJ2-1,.,CASSNRGASYNEQFF,TGCGCCAGCAGCAACCGAGGGGCCTCCTACAATGAGCAGTTCTTC
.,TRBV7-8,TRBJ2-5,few,CASSSRTRQETQYF,TGTGCCAGCAGCTCCCGGACACGCCAAGAGACCCAGTACTTC
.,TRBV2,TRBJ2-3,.,CASSEGRDTDTQYF,TGTGCCAGCAGTGAAGGGAGGGATACAGATACGCAGTATTTT
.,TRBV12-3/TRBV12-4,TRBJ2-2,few,CASSWGIYLRDNTNTGELFF,TGTGCCAGCAGTTGGGGGATTTATCTAAGGGACAACACGAACACCGGGGAGCTGTTTTTT
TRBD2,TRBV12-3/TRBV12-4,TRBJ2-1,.,CASSLDLASGSREQFF,TGTGCCAGCAGTTTAGATTTGGCTAGCGGATCCCGGGAGCAGTTCTTC
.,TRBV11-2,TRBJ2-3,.,CASSLAGVATDTQYF,TGTGCCAGCAGCTTAGCGGGAGTTGCCACAGATACGCAGTATTTT
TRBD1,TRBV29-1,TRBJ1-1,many,CSVHFRGRYTEAFF,TGCAGCGTCCACTTCAGGGGGCGATACACTGAAGCTTTCTTT
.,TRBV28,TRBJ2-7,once,CASRPLGKASYEQYF,TGTGCCAGCAGACCCCTTGGTAAGGCATCCTACGAGCAGTACTTC
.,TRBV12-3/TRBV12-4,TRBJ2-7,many,CASSLGGVEQYF,TGTGCCAGCAGCTTAGGAGGGGTCGAGCAGTACTTC
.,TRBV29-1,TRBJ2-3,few,CSVVVRTIGPDTQYF,TGCAGCGTTGTAGTCAGGACCATAGGGCCAGATACGCAGTATTTT